One and the same sample provided the 31 T cell receptor beta chains below, sequenced in a study of blood T cell repertoires in COVID-19. Data came from immunoSEQ multiplex PCR; TCRdb stores just in-frame clones and leaves some out. The sample consists of around 700,000 clones, about 87% of them appearing once. The sequencing sample was made of peripheral blood. All receptors come from a woman under 30 with acute or convalescent COVID-19.

The rearrangement links TRBV6-4 to TRBJ2-2; D might be TRBD2 (6 bases). The ends were cut back, 3 bases at V and 6 bases at J, with 14 bases in the middle. CDR3 size: 15 residues. The V gene's germline CDR1 is MRHNA and CDR2 SNTAGT. CDR3 coding DNA: TGTGCCAGCAGTGATACGGAGGGGAAGGCCGGGGAGCTGTTTTTT. This encodes CASSDTEGKAGELFF.

The chain's CDR3 is CAIWPRKGDLNTGELFF. CDR3 DNA sequence: TGTGCCATCTGGCCGAGAAAGGGGGACCTGAACACCGGGGAGCTGTTTTTT. V usage is TRBV10-3 and J usage is TRBJ2-2; perhaps TRBD1 as D (6 bases). Germline CDR1 reads ENHRY; CDR2 reads SYGVKD. V was cut by 8 bases and J by 1 base, with 20 bases left in between. The CDR3 is made up of 17 amino acids.

The chain carries TRBV5-1 and TRBJ2-1; 7 bases are a match to TRBD1. Trimming at V came to 0 bases and at J to 0 bases, leaving 0 bases not matched to a gene. Germline CDR1 and CDR2: SGHRS and YFSETQ. The CDR3 contains 15 residues. CDR3 residues: CASSLGDSSYNEQFF. For the CDR3, the DNA is TGCGCCAGCAGCTTGGGGGACAGCTCCTACAATGAGCAGTTCTTC.

As to this clone: The same CDR3 is also encoded by other DNA sequences in this sample. This sequence joins TRBV18 and TRBJ1-2; D gene ambiguous. Between the trimmed V and J ends, which lost 0 bases and 4 bases, there was a span of 6 bases. In germline, CDR1 is KGHSH, CDR2 LQKENI. This CDR3 region has 13 residues. The chain's CDR3 is CASSPPSLYGYTF. In DNA form, the CDR3 reads TGTGCCAGCTCACCACCAAGCCTCTATGGCTACACCTTC. Complete variable domain (other parts from reference TRBV18 and TRBJ1-2): NAGVMQNPRHLVRRRGQEARLRCSPMKGHSHVYWYRQLPEEGLKFMVYLQKENIIDESGMPKERFSAEFPKEGPSILRIQQVVRGDSAAYFCASSPPSLYGYTFGSGTRLTVV.

V gene TRBV10-3 combines with J gene TRBJ1-1; possibly TRBD1 for D (5 bases). V lost 4 bases, J lost 2 bases, and 8 bases lay in between. Germline V gene sequence: CDR1 ENHRY, CDR2 SYGVKD. There are 13 residues in the CDR3. DNA of the CDR3: TGTGCCATCAGTGGGCGGACAAACACTGAAGCTTTCTTT. Translation gives CAISGRTNTEAFF.

This clone was recorded a few times. The V and J genes are TRBV18 and TRBJ1-4; D not resolved. The CDR3 length is 15 residues. Germline CDR1 and CDR2: KGHSH and LQKENI. The V gene lost 1 base and the J gene lost 5 bases, with 11 bases spanning the gap. For the CDR3, the DNA is TGTGCCAGCTCACCACAGGGAGGGAACAATGAAAAACTGTTTTTT. It encodes CASSPQGGNNEKLFF. The full variable domain, completed using reference TRBV18 and TRBJ1-4, is NAGVMQNPRHLVRRRGQEARLRCSPMKGHSHVYWYRQLPEEGLKFMVYLQKENIIDESGMPKERFSAEFPKEGPSILRIQQVVRGDSAAYFCASSPQGGNNEKLFFGSGTQLSVL.

The rearrangement links TRBV6-2 or TRBV6-3 to TRBJ1-1; 7 bases are shared with TRBD1. Germline trimming cut 2 bases from V and 1 base from J; bases unmatched to any gene: 7. This CDR3 comprises 16 residues. Per the germline V gene, CDR1 is MNHEY and CDR2 is SVGEGT. DNA of the CDR3: TGTGCCAGCAGTTACGAAGGGGGCTCGGGGAACACTGAAGCTTTCTTT. Translation: CASSYEGGSGNTEAFF.

On this clone itself: Its ends do not fully match the called genes, so a read error is possible. The same CDR3 is also encoded by other DNA sequences in this sample. The chain recombines TRBV6-5 with TRBJ1-2; tentatively, D is TRBD1 (6 bases). Germline V gene data show CDR1 as MNHEY and CDR2 as SVGAGI. The CDR3 is 14 residues long. CDR3 loop: CASSYYRVGYGYTF. CDR3 nucleotide sequence: TGTGCCAGCAGCTACTACAGGGTCGGGTATGGCTACACCTTC.

J is TRBJ1-2 and V is TRBV29-1; the match to TRBD1 covers 8 bases. The V segment lost 6 bases and the J segment 2 bases; nucleotides outside the gene matches: 11. The CDR3 contains 15 residues. Per the germline V gene, CDR1 is SQVTM and CDR2 is ANQGSEA. This CDR3 reads CSVPHRGIANYGYTF. The CDR3 DNA follows: TGCAGCGTCCCCCACAGGGGGATCGCAAACTATGGCTACACCTTC.

This chain uses TRBV6-5 with TRBJ2-7; unclear D gene. V was pared by 5 bases and J by 3 bases, with 14 bases between. The CDR3 is 14 residues long. Per germline, CDR1 MNHEY and CDR2 SVGAGI. This CDR3 reads CASSPRRAGYEQYF. The CDR3 DNA reads as TGTGCCAGCAGTCCTCGCCGCGCCGGCTACGAGCAGTACTTC.

V is TRBV9 and J is TRBJ2-3; 9 positions agree with TRBD2. The CDR3 is 15 residues long. After removal of 4 bases from V and 1 base from J, the junction contained 4 bases not matched to a gene. The germline gives CDR1 SGDLS, CDR2 YYNGEE. The CDR3 region is CASSPAGGGTDTQYF. In DNA form, the CDR3 reads TGTGCCAGCAGCCCAGCGGGGGGAGGCACAGATACGCAGTATTTT.

V usage is TRBV30 and J usage is TRBJ1-1, with a possible D match to TRBD1 (6 bases). Germline-derived CDR1 and CDR2 are GTSNPN and SVGIG (reference sequence). Deletions cut 8 bases from V and 0 bases from J, with 19 bases between. This CDR3 region has 15 residues. Here the CDR3 reads CAKRQGPGMNTEAFF. In DNA form, the CDR3 reads TGTGCCAAGAGGCAGGGGCCCGGTATGAACACTGAAGCTTTCTTT.

This chain uses TRBV2 with TRBJ1-3; 7 bases line up with TRBD1. Germline CDR1 and CDR2: SNHLY and FYNNEI. CDR3 length: 15 amino acids. The V gene end was trimmed by 3 bases and the J gene end by 0 bases; junction bases not matched to a gene: 2. The CDR3 DNA sequence: TGTGCCAGCAGTGAGACAGGGTTCTCTGGAAACACCATATATTTT. The encoded protein is CASSETGFSGNTIYF.

V usage is TRBV7-8 and J usage is TRBJ1-2; TRBD1 matches at 7 bases. J was trimmed by 4 bases and V by 1 base; bases with no gene match: 6. Germline CDR1 SGHVS, CDR2 FQNEAQ. The CDR3 loop spans 15 amino acids. The CDR3 region is CASSLGRDRAYGYTF. As DNA, the CDR3 is TGTGCCAGCAGCTTAGGGAGGGACAGAGCCTATGGCTACACCTTC.

The J gene is TRBJ2-1, the V gene TRBV20-1; tentative D call: TRBD1 (6 bases). Trimming pared 5 bases from V and 7 bases from J, leaving 24 bases between. The CDR3 has 16 residues. CDR1 DFQATT and CDR2 SNEGSKA come from the germline V gene (reference sequence). Here the CDR3 DNA reads TGCAGTGCTGGTGAACCCCAAAACCTCCAGGGGAATGAGCAGTTCTTC. Its protein is CSAGEPQNLQGNEQFF.

The chain carries TRBV2 and TRBJ2-7; D perhaps matches TRBD1 (6 bases). The V gene lost 5 bases and the J gene lost 2 bases, with 13 bases spanning the gap. The length of the CDR3 is 14 residues. Germline V gene data show CDR1 as SNHLY and CDR2 as FYNNEI. The CDR3 loop is CASSLPGHPYEQYF. In DNA, the CDR3 is TGTGCCAGCAGTTTACCGGGACACCCCTACGAGCAGTACTTC. Filled out from reference TRBV2 and TRBJ2-7, the complete variable domain reads EPEVTQTPSHQVTQMGQEVILRCVPISNHLYFYWYRQILGQKVEFLVSFYNNEISEKSEIFDDQFSVERPDGSNFTLKIRSTKLEDSAMYFCASSLPGHPYEQYFGPGTRLTVT.

The chain links TRBV5-1 to TRBJ2-3; the match to TRBD2 covers 10 bases. Germline V gene data show CDR1 as SGHRS and CDR2 as YFSETQ. The CDR3 sequence is 15 residues long. The junction had 5 bases not matched to a gene; V was cut back by 4 bases and J by 3 bases. Here the CDR3 DNA reads TGCGCCAGCAGCGAACTAGCGGGGACAACAGATACGCAGTATTTT. This gives the protein CASSELAGTTDTQYF.

The rearrangement joins TRBV7-2 to TRBJ2-3; no clear D. Germline CDR1 reads SGHTA; CDR2 reads FQGNSA. The CDR3 has 15 amino acids. The V end was cut by 4 bases, the J end by 1 base, with 12 bases between. CDR3 nucleotide sequence: TGTGCCAGCAGCTCAATATCGAGAGGCACAGATACGCAGTATTTT. Its protein product is CASSSISRGTDTQYF.

The J gene is TRBJ1-1, the V gene TRBV19, with no clear D. This CDR3 spans 15 amino acids. V lost 6 bases and J 2 bases, leaving 16 bases between the germline ends. The germline V gene has CDR1 LNHDA and CDR2 SQIVND (reference sequence). The CDR3 bases are TGTGCCAGTAGCCGCGCTGAGGGAGTCAACACTGAAGCTTTCTTT. Amino acid sequence: CASSRAEGVNTEAFF.

The V and J genes are TRBV18 and TRBJ1-2; TRBD1 matches 10 bases. The V and J ends lost 5 bases and 4 bases, in that order; junction bases with no gene match: 4. The CDR3 totals 14 residues. Germline V gives CDR1 KGHSH, CDR2 LQKENI. CDR3 in amino acids: CASSGTGDGYGYTF. The CDR3 bases are TGTGCCAGCTCAGGGACAGGGGACGGCTATGGCTACACCTTC.

The chain uses TRBV6-6 and TRBJ1-1; no clear D gene. V lost 7 bases, J lost 1 base, and 10 bases lay in between. Germline CDR1 and CDR2: MNHNY and SVGAGI (reference sequence). The CDR3 is 13 residues long. The CDR3 sequence is CASIEVANTEAFF. DNA for the CDR3: TGTGCCAGCATCGAAGTAGCGAACACTGAAGCTTTCTTT.

The chain uses TRBV24-1 and TRBJ1-2, with 7 nucleotides matching TRBD1. After removal of 4 bases from V and 8 bases from J, the junction contained 6 bases not matched to a gene. The germline gives CDR1 KGHDR, CDR2 SFDVKD. The CDR3 spans 13 residues. The CDR3 nucleotides read TGTGCCACCAGTGACAGGGACAGCATCGGCTACACCTTC. Translating it yields CATSDRDSIGYTF.

The rearrangement uses TRBV4-1 and TRBJ2-3; no definite D call. Looked up from germline, CDR1 is MGHRA and CDR2 is YSYEKL. The CDR3 consists of 14 residues. The V gene lost 0 bases and the J gene lost 3 bases, with 7 bases spanning the gap. The CDR3 region is CASSQELQTDTQYF. The CDR3 coding sequence is TGCGCCAGCAGCCAAGAGTTGCAGACAGATACGCAGTATTTT.

The gene calls are TRBV19 and TRBJ1-5; perhaps TRBD1 as D (5 bases). CDR1 and CDR2 (germline): LNHDA, SQIVND (reference sequence). The CDR3 is 16 residues long. The V end was cut by 5 bases, the J end by 0 bases, with 14 bases between. Here the CDR3 reads CASSQGGDYSNQPQHF. In nucleotides, the CDR3 is TGTGCCAGTAGTCAAGGTGGGGACTATAGCAATCAGCCCCAGCATTTT.

This clone showed up just once. The CDR3, as DNA: TGTGCCAGCAGCGACAGGCCCTACAATCAGCCCCAGCATTTT. Translating it yields CASSDRPYNQPQHF. V and J are TRBV9 and TRBJ1-5, with D perhaps matching TRBD1 (5 bases). The CDR3 loop spans 14 amino acids. The V gene lost 3 bases and the J gene lost 3 bases, with 10 bases spanning the gap. Germline lookup yields CDR1 SGDLS and CDR2 YYNGEE.

A word on this clone: In the same sample, other DNA sequences code for this CDR3. This CDR3 is CASSPIGRVGGYTF. The CDR3 DNA reads as TGTGCCAGCAGCCCCATCGGCAGGGTTGGCGGCTACACCTTC. The chain carries TRBV27 and TRBJ1-2, with a possible D match to TRBD1 (5 bases). Germline V gene sequence: CDR1 MNHEY, CDR2 SMNVEV (reference sequence). Trimming removed 6 bases from V and 8 bases from J, with 19 bases in between. The CDR3 has 14 amino acids.

J is TRBJ1-2 and V is TRBV30; D might be TRBD1 (5 bases). The CDR3 extends over 14 amino acids. Germline lookup yields CDR1 GTSNPN and CDR2 SVGIG (reference sequence). V was pared by 5 bases and J by 3 bases, with 16 bases between. CDR3 protein: CAWDEGRRDYGYTF. As DNA, the CDR3 is TGTGCCTGGGACGAGGGACGGAGGGACTATGGCTACACCTTC.

The rearrangement links TRBV5-6 to TRBJ2-7; 7 bases fit TRBD1. V shed 5 bases and J 3 bases; nucleotides not matched to a gene: 5. Germline V gene sequence: CDR1 SGHDT, CDR2 YYEEEE. This CDR3 is built from 13 residues. The CDR3 DNA reads TGTGCCAGCAGTCAGGACAGGATCTACGAGCAGTACTTC. This codes for CASSQDRIYEQYF.

The chain combines TRBV5-1 with TRBJ1-1, with 7 bases matching TRBD1. Looked up from germline, CDR1 is SGHRS and CDR2 is YFSETQ. V shed 2 bases and J 5 bases; nucleotides not matched to a gene: 6. This CDR3 has 14 amino acids. The CDR3 sequence is CASSLTDRVTEAFF. DNA for the CDR3: TGCGCCAGCAGCTTAACCGACAGGGTTACTGAAGCTTTCTTT. Full variable domain (remainder filled in from reference TRBV5-1 and TRBJ1-1): KAGVTQTPRYLIKTRGQQVTLSCSPISGHRSVSWYQQTPGQGLQFLFEYFSETQRNKGNFPGRFSGRQFSNSRSEMNVSTLELGDSALYLCASSLTDRVTEAFFGQGTRLTVV.

The V and J genes are TRBV4-3 and TRBJ2-1; no definite D call. V was clipped by 1 base and J by 9 bases, with 10 bases between them. Germline V gene lookup returns CDR1 LGHNA and CDR2 YSLEER. There are 13 residues in the CDR3. CDR3 bases: TGCGCCAGCAGCCAAGTCACCTCGGGTGAGCAGTTCTTC. Protein product: CASSQVTSGEQFF.

The V call is TRBV29-1, the J call TRBJ2-3, with D tentatively TRBD2 (6 bases). This CDR3 contains 12 residues. From germline, CDR1 is SQVTM and CDR2 ANQGSEA. V was shortened by 7 bases and J by 8 bases, with 16 bases between the two germline ends. CDR3 loop: CSAGEAGSTQYF. CDR3 DNA: TGCAGCGCCGGGGAGGCGGGAAGTACGCAGTATTTT.